The 2 T cell receptor beta chains below were found in one sample sequenced in a study of T-cell reconstitution after alpha-beta-depleted transplantation in children. Molecular barcoding with unique molecular identifiers was used for the TCRbeta library. TCRdb reprocessed the PCR reads via MiXCR and lists one record per CDR3 protein. The profile shows more than 400,000 distinct CDR3 sequences, around two fifths of them singletons. Specimen: PBMCs, collected before TCRalphabeta/CD19-depleted stem cell transplant. The receptors were sampled from a girl aged 2-15 years with aplastic anemia, due to receive a stem cell transplant.

The gene calls are TRBV20-1 and TRBJ2-3; 15 nucleotides match TRBD2. The V gene end was trimmed by 0 bases and the J gene end by 3 bases; junction bases not matched to a gene: 7. Per germline, CDR1 DFQATT and CDR2 SNEGSKA (reference sequence). CDR3 size: 18 residues. The CDR3 nucleotides are TGCAGTGCTAGAGATGACGCCGGGACTAGCGGGAGGACAGATACGCAGTATTTT. Translated: CSARDDAGTSGRTDTQYF.

V usage is TRBV6-1 and J usage is TRBJ2-7; 9 bases fit TRBD1. Trimming took 6 bases from V and 0 from J; bases not matched to a gene: 15. Germline V gene lookup returns CDR1 MNHNS and CDR2 SASEGT. The CDR3 loop spans 18 amino acids. The CDR3 DNA reads TGTGCCAGCAGCTGGTGGATACCGGGACAGGGTTCCTCCTACGAGCAGTACTTC. It codes for CASSWWIPGQGSSYEQYF.